Below, 9 T cell receptor beta chains from the same sample are listed, as sequenced in a study of blood T cells in healthy people across ages. Combining a sample-barcoded 5' primer with a J-beta primer mix, a second PCR ran for 7 to 11 cycles. TCRdb re-analysed the 5' RACE reads in MiXCR, keeping a single row per CDR3 protein. This table holds approximately 730,000 distinct CDR3 sequences, less than 70% found once. Sequenced sample: blood. The receptors were sampled from a man aged 80 or over in good health.

V usage is TRBV7-9 and J usage is TRBJ1-3; 7 bases are shared with TRBD1. The ends lost 4 bases at V and 0 bases at J; junction bases unmatched: 9. The CDR3 extends over 17 amino acids. Looked up from germline, CDR1 is SEHNR and CDR2 is FQNEAQ (reference sequence). CDR3 bases: TGTGCCAGCAGCTACTTAGGAACAGGGGCCTCTGGAAACACCATATATTTT. It codes for CASSYLGTGASGNTIYF.

This chain uses TRBV7-2 with TRBJ2-4, with D possibly being TRBD1 (6 bases). The J call may not be correct, given that the DNA end is closer to TRBJ2-7. CDR3 size: 14 residues. Looked up from germline, CDR1 is SGHTA and CDR2 is FQGNSA. CDR3 sequence (DNA): TGTGCCAGCAGCCCCCCAGGGGTCCTCCACGAGCAGTACTTC. Translating it yields CASSPPGVLHEQYF.

The J gene is TRBJ2-3, the V gene TRBV14; 9 nucleotides align to TRBD2. The CDR3 loop spans 17 amino acids. Trimming at V came to 2 bases and at J to 14 bases, leaving 20 bases not matched to a gene. CDR1 is SGHDN and CDR2 is FVKESK in the germline V gene. The CDR3, as DNA: TGTGCCAGCAGCCAACTCCACTTCGGGCGGGAGGGCAGATACGCGTATTTT. Its translation is CASSQLHFGREGRYAYF. Full variable domain (outside the CDR3, taken from reference TRBV14 and TRBJ2-3): EAGVTQFPSHSVIEKGQTVTLRCDPISGHDNLYWYRRVMGKEIKFLLHFVKESKQDESGMPNNRFLAERTGGTYSTLKVQPAELEDSGVYFCASSQLHFGREGRYAYFGPGTRLTVL.

The chain couples TRBV9 to TRBJ2-1; D possibly matches TRBD1 or TRBD2 (5 bases each). CDR3 length equals 14 residues. V was clipped by 4 bases and J by 9 bases, with 17 bases between them. The germline V gene has CDR1 SGDLS and CDR2 YYNGEE. CDR3 sequence: CASSPWDRAFEQFF. As DNA, the CDR3 is TGTGCCAGCAGCCCCTGGGACCGTGCGTTTGAGCAGTTCTTC.

This clonotype was detected once. The chain joins TRBV9 to TRBJ1-1; possible D gene TRBD1, 5 bases. The CDR3 contains 18 residues. V was shortened by 4 bases and J by 1 base, with 23 bases between the two germline ends. Germline CDR1 and CDR2: SGDLS and YYNGEE. The DNA for the CDR3 is TGTGCCAGCAGCCCAACCCCGGATGGGGGAGCCCCGAACACTGAAGCTTTCTTT. This sequence encodes CASSPTPDGGAPNTEAFF. Based on the CDR3 plus reference TRBV9 and TRBJ1-1, the full variable domain is DSGVTQTPKHLITATGQRVTLRCSPRSGDLSVYWYQQSLDQGLQFLIQYYNGEERAKGNILERFSAQQFPDLHSELNLSSLELGDSALYFCASSPTPDGGAPNTEAFFGQGTRLTVV.

The chain employs TRBV5-1 and TRBJ2-1, with TRBD2 matching 8 bases. Germline V gene lookup returns CDR1 SGHRS and CDR2 YFSETQ. Trimming removed 6 bases from V and 0 bases from J; junction bases left unmatched: 5. The CDR3 runs to 15 residues. CDR3 sequence: CASTTSALSYNEQFF. CDR3 DNA sequence: TGCGCCAGCACGACTAGCGCCCTCTCCTACAATGAGCAGTTCTTC. Full variable domain (missing parts from reference TRBV5-1 and TRBJ2-1): KAGVTQTPRYLIKTRGQQVTLSCSPISGHRSVSWYQQTPGQGLQFLFEYFSETQRNKGNFPGRFSGRQFSNSRSEMNVSTLELGDSALYLCASTTSALSYNEQFFGPGTRLTVL.

The sample holds many counts of this clonotype. The rearrangement uses TRBV7-2 and TRBJ1-2; D is possibly TRBD1 (5 bases). Germline-derived CDR1 and CDR2 are SGHTA and FQGNSA. V was clipped by 4 bases and J by 7 bases, with 16 bases between them. This CDR3 is 14 amino acids long. CDR3 protein: CASSSYQGTSGYTF. DNA for the CDR3: TGTGCCAGCAGCTCTTACCAGGGAACTAGTGGCTACACCTTC.

This clonotype has more than one count but fewer than ten. The chain has TRBV27 and TRBJ2-3, with a tentative D call TRBD2 (7 bases). This CDR3 has 14 residues. The germline CDR1 and CDR2 sequences are MNHEY and SMNVEV (reference sequence). Deletions cut 0 bases from V and 14 bases from J, with 18 bases between. The CDR3 sequence: CASSLSRGARYAYF. CDR3 bases: TGTGCCAGCAGTTTATCTCGGGGGGCCAGATACGCGTATTTT.

The table lists this clonotype with a few counts. This chain connects TRBV5-1 to TRBJ2-3; tentatively, D is TRBD2 (6 bases). CDR3 length: 15 residues. Germline CDR1 reads SGHRS; CDR2 reads YFSETQ. Trimming shortened V by 2 bases and J by 2 bases, and 12 bases separated the two germline ends. The CDR3 region has the DNA TGCGCCAGCAGCTTTAGGGGACTCCACACAGATACGCAGTATTTT. Protein sequence: CASSFRGLHTDTQYF. Combining the CDR3 with reference TRBV5-1 and TRBJ2-3 gives the whole variable domain KAGVTQTPRYLIKTRGQQVTLSCSPISGHRSVSWYQQTPGQGLQFLFEYFSETQRNKGNFPGRFSGRQFSNSRSEMNVSTLELGDSALYLCASSFRGLHTDTQYFGPGTRLTVL.